The 20 T cell receptor beta chains below all came from one sample that was sequenced in a study of shared clonotypes between healthy human individuals. The repertoire was sequenced with immunoSEQ multiplex PCR; TCRdb's copy has only in-frame clones and lacks some. The sample holds roughly 2.5 million clones, 85% to 95% seen once. The sequencing sample was made of naive CD4+ T cells sorted from blood. Subset of the sample: CD45RA+ positively selected. The receptors shown here come from a man younger than 35 in good health.

This clone was found once. The V call is TRBV6-1, the J call TRBJ2-5; TRBD2 matches 7 bases. V shed 3 bases and J 3 bases; nucleotides not matched to a gene: 7. The CDR3 loop spans 15 amino acids. Per germline, CDR1 MNHNS and CDR2 SASEGT. CDR3 sequence (DNA): TGTGCCAGCAGTGACCTTGGGGGGGAAGAAGAGACCCAGTACTTC. It codes for CASSDLGGEEETQYF.

This clone was counted a single time. V usage is TRBV6-5 and J usage is TRBJ1-1; no firm D call. This CDR3 contains 13 residues. Germline V gives CDR1 MNHEY, CDR2 SVGAGI. The ends were cut back, 11 bases at V and 1 base at J, with 14 bases in the middle. For the CDR3, the DNA is TGTGCCGCTAAAGGGCCCCAGAACACTGAAGCTTTCTTT. Its translation is CAAKGPQNTEAFF.

CDR3 in DNA: TGCGCCAGCAGCCTCCGCTTACTGGCCGGGAGCAGCCAAGAGACCCAGTACTTC. Protein: CASSLRLLAGSSQETQYF. The chain recombines TRBV5-1 with TRBJ2-5; D perhaps matches TRBD2 (6 bases). V was shortened by 4 bases and J by 1 base, with 23 bases between the two germline ends. The CDR3 totals 18 residues. Germline values: CDR1 SGHRS, CDR2 YFSETQ.

The count of this clone is one. J is TRBJ2-1 and V is TRBV11-2; D call uncertain. The CDR3 totals 13 residues. Trimming cost V 3 bases and J 8 bases, with 11 bases left between them. CDR1 and CDR2 from the germline V gene are SGHAT and FQNNGV. In nucleotides, the CDR3 is TGTGCCAGCAGCTTGATAGGGTTAGATGAGCAGTTCTTC. Amino acids: CASSLIGLDEQFF.

This clone came up once. This chain links TRBV30 with TRBJ2-7; D could derive from TRBD1 or TRBD2 (5 bases each). Per the germline V gene, CDR1 is GTSNPN and CDR2 is SVGIG (reference sequence). Trimming shortened V by 5 bases and J by 2 bases, and 22 bases separated the two germline ends. The CDR3 is 16 residues long. CDR3 sequence (DNA): TGTGCCTGGTCTCAATCGGGACCAGGAAAACCCTACGAGCAGTACTTC. Translated: CAWSQSGPGKPYEQYF.

The chain links TRBV11-2 to TRBJ2-3, with 7 bases identical to TRBD2. This CDR3 region has 14 residues. Germline loops: CDR1 SGHAT, CDR2 FQNNGV. V was pared by 6 bases and J by 13 bases, with 16 bases of the junction left unmatched. CDR3: CASRLITRTSKKYF. Here the CDR3 DNA reads TGTGCCAGCAGACTAATCACCCGGACTAGTAAAAAGTATTTT.

This chain joins TRBV9 and TRBJ2-7, with D possibly matching TRBD1 (6 bases). Trimming shortened V by 3 bases and J by 2 bases, and 15 bases separated the two germline ends. Germline V gives CDR1 SGDLS, CDR2 YYNGEE. The CDR3 spans 15 residues. This CDR3 is CASSAEAQGPYEQYF. For the CDR3, the DNA is TGTGCCAGCAGCGCCGAGGCACAGGGCCCCTACGAGCAGTACTTC.

This chain connects TRBV5-1 to TRBJ2-3, with D perhaps matching TRBD1 or TRBD2 (5 bases each). The CDR3 has 15 amino acids. The V gene's germline CDR1 is SGHRS and CDR2 YFSETQ. Trimming left V 0 bases short and J 6 bases short, with 14 bases between. The CDR3, as DNA: TGCGCCAGCAGCTTGGAAGGGACGCTTAGGGATACGCAGTATTTT. This translates into CASSLEGTLRDTQYF.

J is TRBJ1-1 and V is TRBV7-6, with D perhaps matching TRBD1 (6 bases). Germline values: CDR1 SGHVS, CDR2 FNYEAQ. Between the trimmed V and J ends, which lost 4 bases and 1 base, there was a span of 10 bases. CDR3 size: 14 residues. CDR3 residues: CASSSGAQNTEAFF. In DNA, the CDR3 is TGTGCCAGCAGCTCAGGGGCCCAGAACACTGAAGCTTTCTTT. The whole variable domain, filled in from reference TRBV7-6 and TRBJ1-1, reads GAGVSQSPRYKVTKRGQDVALRCDPISGHVSLYWYRQALGQGPEFLTYFNYEAQQDKSGLPNDRFSAERPEGSISTLTIQRTEQRDSAMYRCASSSGAQNTEAFFGQGTRLTVV.

The V call is TRBV9, the J call TRBJ2-1; 8 bases fit TRBD2. CDR1 is SGDLS, CDR2 YYNGEE, per germline. With V trimmed by 3 bases and J by 0 bases, 5 bases remained unmatched. The length of the CDR3 is 16 residues. The CDR3 nucleotides read TGTGCCAGCAGCGGGATAGCGGGGAGCTCCTACAATGAGCAGTTCTTC. As protein: CASSGIAGSSYNEQFF.

The chain couples TRBV4-1 to TRBJ1-1, with 9 bases identical to TRBD1. This CDR3 has 15 residues. Germline lookup yields CDR1 MGHRA and CDR2 YSYEKL. V was pared by 2 bases and J by 11 bases, with 12 bases of the junction left unmatched. CDR3 bases: TGCGCCAGCAGCCAATATCCAAGGGGACAGGGAGTCGCTTTCTTT. Its protein product is CASSQYPRGQGVAFF.

This rearrangement joins TRBV2 to TRBJ1-1; the match to TRBD1 covers 9 bases. The CDR3 totals 14 residues. The germline CDR1 and CDR2 sequences are SNHLY and FYNNEI. V trimming: 6 bases; J trimming: 6 bases; junction bases outside the gene matches: 8. The CDR3 here is CASSGQGLLSEAFF. In nucleotides, the CDR3 is TGTGCCAGCAGCGGACAGGGGCTTCTCTCTGAAGCTTTCTTT. The entire variable domain, with the rest obtained from reference TRBV2 and TRBJ1-1, is as follows: EPEVTQTPSHQVTQMGQEVILRCVPISNHLYFYWYRQILGQKVEFLVSFYNNEISEKSEIFDDQFSVERPDGSNFTLKIRSTKLEDSAMYFCASSGQGLLSEAFFGQGTRLTVV.

The rearrangement uses TRBV7-9 and TRBJ2-7, with TRBD2 matching 9 bases. The CDR3 contains 15 residues. With 4 bases clipped from V and 7 bases from J, the junction kept 11 bases outside the gene matches. Germline assignment: CDR1 SEHNR and CDR2 FQNEAQ (reference sequence). CDR3 amino acids: CASSSSAGGPSEQYF. CDR3 nucleotides: TGTGCCAGCAGCTCTTCGGCGGGAGGGCCGAGTGAGCAGTACTTC.

Points on this clone: The sample contains more than one DNA sequence encoding this CDR3. The rearrangement joins TRBV18 to TRBJ1-1; D gene ambiguous. The ends were cut back, 6 bases at V and 7 bases at J, with 15 bases in the middle. CDR1 and CDR2 (germline): KGHSH, LQKENI. This CDR3 region has 13 residues. CDR3 nucleotides: TGTGCCAGCTCTCTCACTGGGGAGGGTGAAGCTTTCTTT. It specifies CASSLTGEGEAFF.

This rearrangement joins TRBV2 to TRBJ2-7; D tentatively fits TRBD1 or TRBD2 (5 bases each). This CDR3 is built from 13 residues. CDR1 SNHLY and CDR2 FYNNEI come from the germline V gene. With 8 bases removed from V and 7 bases from J, the gap between germline ends came to 18 bases. The CDR3 nucleotides read TGTGCCAGCTGGGACCTAGGGGTAGTGGAGCAGTACTTC. Protein: CASWDLGVVEQYF.

CDR3 region: CASSLSGPTTYEQYF. DNA of the CDR3: TGTGCCAGCAGCTTATCGGGTCCGACCACCTACGAGCAGTACTTC. The genes are TRBV7-9 and TRBJ2-7; no clear D. V lost 2 bases to trimming and J lost 2 bases, with 13 bases between them. CDR1 SEHNR and CDR2 FQNEAQ come from the germline V gene (reference sequence). The CDR3 has 15 residues.

This clone was picked up one time. The chain links TRBV4-1 to TRBJ2-1; 7 positions agree with TRBD1. The CDR3 runs 17 residues. CDR1 is MGHRA, CDR2 YSYEKL, per germline. The V and J ends lost 4 bases and 5 bases, in that order; junction bases with no gene match: 14. DNA for the CDR3: TGCGCCAGCAGCCCTGAATTCGGGACAGCTTATAACAATGAGCAGTTCTTC. It specifies CASSPEFGTAYNNEQFF.

The V call is TRBV12-5, the J call TRBJ1-6; D gene ambiguous. Germline CDR1 reads LGHNT; CDR2 reads FRNRAP. This CDR3 has 18 residues. V shed 3 bases and J shed 0 bases, with 15 bases lying between them. The chain's CDR3 is CASGLPGRRSSYNSPLHF. The CDR3, as DNA: TGTGCTAGTGGTTTACCCGGGAGAAGGAGCTCCTATAATTCACCCCTCCACTTT.

As concerns this clone: Other DNA sequences in the sample encode the same CDR3. V gene TRBV30 combines with J gene TRBJ1-1; D is ambiguous. Trimming cost V 5 bases and J 1 base, with 8 bases left between them. The germline V gene encodes CDR1 GTSNPN and CDR2 SVGIG (reference sequence). The CDR3 consists of 12 residues. The CDR3 coding sequence is TGTGCCTGGTCTAGGTCGAACACTGAAGCTTTCTTT. Protein sequence: CAWSRSNTEAFF.

The CDR3 region has the DNA TGTGCCAGCAGTTTACTAGGGGGAAACATTCAGTACTTC. It specifies CASSLLGGNIQYF. The rearrangement links TRBV27 to TRBJ2-4; tentatively, D is TRBD1 (6 bases). V was shortened by 2 bases and J by 6 bases, with 8 bases between the two germline ends. Germline V gene data show CDR1 as MNHEY and CDR2 as SMNVEV (reference sequence). CDR3 length: 13 residues.